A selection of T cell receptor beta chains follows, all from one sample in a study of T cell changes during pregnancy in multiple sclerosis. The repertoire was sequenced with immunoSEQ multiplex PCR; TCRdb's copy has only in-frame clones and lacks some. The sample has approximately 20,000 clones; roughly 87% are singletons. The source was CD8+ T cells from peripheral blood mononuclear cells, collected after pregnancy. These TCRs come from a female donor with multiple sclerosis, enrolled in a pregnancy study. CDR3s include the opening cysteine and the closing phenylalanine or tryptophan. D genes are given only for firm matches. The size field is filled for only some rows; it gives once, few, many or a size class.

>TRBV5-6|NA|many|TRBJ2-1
TGTGCCAGCAGCTTGGAGCAACTAGAGCAGTTCTTC
CASSLEQLEQFF
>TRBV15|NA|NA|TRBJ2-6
TGTGCCACCAGCAGAGGTCGGGTCCCCTCTGGGGCCAACGTCCTGACTTTC
CATSRGRVPSGANVLTF
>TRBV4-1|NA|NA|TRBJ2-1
TGCGCCAGCAGCCAAGAAGAGGTAAATGAGCAGTTCTTC
CASSQEEVNEQFF
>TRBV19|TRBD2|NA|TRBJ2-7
TGTGCCAGTAGTATGCAGGGACTAGCGGTTAAAAGTATTTCCTACGAGCAGTACTTC
CASSMQGLAVKSISYEQYF
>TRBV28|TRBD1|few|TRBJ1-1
TGTGCCAGCACCCCACAGGGGAGCACTGAAGCTTTCTTT
CASTPQGSTEAFF
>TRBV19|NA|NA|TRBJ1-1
TGTGCCAGTAGTATGGAGGGTGAAGCTTTCTTT
CASSMEGEAFF
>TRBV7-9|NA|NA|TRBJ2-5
TGTGCCAGCAGCTTAAGCACAGTACAAGAGACCCAGTACTTC
CASSLSTVQETQYF
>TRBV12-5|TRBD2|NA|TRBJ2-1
TGTGCTAGTGGTTTGGACACTAGCGCACAACTGAACAATGAGCAGTTCTTC
CASGLDTSAQLNNEQFF
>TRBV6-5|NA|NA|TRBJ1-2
TGTGCCAGCAGTTACTTCATGATCCCAGTCTATGGCTACACCTTC
CASSYFMIPVYGYTF
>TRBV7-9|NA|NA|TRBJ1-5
TGTGCCAGCAGCCAGGGACGGGGGTACAGCAATCAGCCCCAGCATTTT
CASSQGRGYSNQPQHF
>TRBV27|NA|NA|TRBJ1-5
TGTGCCAGCAGTTTTGGCCAGAACCAGCCCCAGCATTTT
CASSFGQNQPQHF